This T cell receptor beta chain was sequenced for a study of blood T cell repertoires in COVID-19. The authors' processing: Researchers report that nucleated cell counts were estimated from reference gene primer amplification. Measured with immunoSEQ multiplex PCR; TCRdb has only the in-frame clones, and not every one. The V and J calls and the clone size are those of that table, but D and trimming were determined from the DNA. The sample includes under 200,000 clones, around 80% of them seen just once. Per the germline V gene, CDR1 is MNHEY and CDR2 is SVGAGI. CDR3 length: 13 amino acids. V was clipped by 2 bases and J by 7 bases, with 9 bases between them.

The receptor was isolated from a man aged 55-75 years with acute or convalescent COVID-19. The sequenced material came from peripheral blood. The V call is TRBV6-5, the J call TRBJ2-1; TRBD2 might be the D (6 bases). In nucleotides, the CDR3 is TGTGCCAGCAGTTACCCCAGCGGGAATGAGCAGTTCTTC. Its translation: CASSYPSGNEQFF.